These T cell receptor beta chains were read from a single sample in a study of long-term antiretroviral therapy in people with HIV. Repertoires were generated with immunoSEQ multiplex PCR, while TCRdb's copy carries only in-frame clones and drops some. The sample records 35,000 to 50,000 clones, roughly nine tenths being singletons. The sample in question was unsorted PBMCs, obtained 0.1 years before starting antiretroviral therapy. The receptors come from a woman aged 50 to 65 with HIV. Each CDR3 is given with its conserved first and last residue. A D gene is named only where the DNA matches it firmly. A clone size is listed for some rows: how often the clone was seen (once, few, many), or a class if it is expanded.

TRBJ1-6 TRBV15 . . TGTGCCACCAGTTTGCAACAGGACCGTCCCTATAATTCACCCCTCCACTTT CATSLQQDRPYNSPLHF
TRBJ2-1 TRBV6-5 . TRBD1 TGTGCCAGCAGTTACGGACAGGGGTGGGAGTTCTTC CASSYGQGWEFF
TRBJ2-5 TRBV9 few . TGTGCCAGCAGCTCAACGGGGGCGCTTGCGGAGACCCAGTACTTC CASSSTGALAETQYF
TRBJ1-1 TRBV5-6 . TRBD1 TGTGCCAGCAGCTTTATTACAGGGGCTACTGAAGCTTTCTTT CASSFITGATEAFF
TRBJ2-1 TRBV18 . . TGTGCCAGCTCACCGGAACTAGACTACAATGAGCAGTTCTTC CASSPELDYNEQFF
TRBJ2-7 TRBV6-5 . . TGTGCCAGCAGTTACGGGACATACTACGAGCAGTACTTC CASSYGTYYEQYF
TRBJ1-1 TRBV5-1 . . TGCGCCAGCAGATTCCAGGGAACAACTGAAGCTTTCTTT CASRFQGTTEAFF
TRBJ1-5 TRBV11-2 . . TGTGCCAGCAGCTTAGGGTTGGGGGGCAGCTATCAGCCCCAGCATTTT CASSLGLGGSYQPQHF
TRBJ1-1 TRBV7-3 . . TGTGCCAGCAGCTTAAGGAGGGGGGGTGAAGCTTTCTTT CASSLRRGGEAFF
TRBJ2-1 TRBV4-1 . TRBD2 TGCGCCAGCAGCGTCGGGACTAGCGGGAGATACAATGAGCAGTTCTTC CASSVGTSGRYNEQFF
TRBJ1-5 TRBV10-2 . . TGCGCCAGCAGTGACCGTCGAGATAGCAATCAGCCCCAGCATTTT CASSDRRDSNQPQHF
TRBJ2-7 TRBV6-5 . . TGTGCCAGCAGGCCCCTGGGGCGCTACGAGCAGTACTTC CASRPLGRYEQYF
TRBJ2-7 TRBV5-1 . TRBD2 TGCGCCAGCAGCATTAGCGGGGGGGACTACGAGCAGTACTTC CASSISGGDYEQYF
TRBJ2-1 TRBV21-1 . . TGTGCCAGCAGCACGCGGACTAGCGGACACAATGAGCAGTTCTTC CASSTRTSGHNEQFF
TRBJ1-1 TRBV19 . TRBD1 TGTGCCAGTACTCAAAAAGACAGGGCAAACACTGAAGCTTTCTTT CASTQKDRANTEAFF
TRBJ2-7 TRBV19 . . TGTGCCAGTAGTATCCAGCAGGGCACCTACGAGCAGTACTTC CASSIQQGTYEQYF
TRBJ2-1 TRBV30 . . TGTGCCTGGAGTCGGGACAATGAGCAGTTCTTC CAWSRDNEQFF
TRBJ2-7 TRBV2 . . TGTGCCAGCAGTGAAGTCTTTAGAAGGGGCGGATCCGAGCAGTACTTC CASSEVFRRGGSEQYF
TRBJ1-1 TRBV27 few . TGTGCCAGCAGTTTTCGGGGGAACACTGAAGCTTTCTTT CASSFRGNTEAFF
TRBJ2-5 TRBV7-3 once . TGTGCCAGCAGCCCGCTAGGGGGCCAAGAGACCCAGTACTTC CASSPLGGQETQYF
TRBJ2-6 TRBV9 . . TGTGCCAGCAGCGTAGAGGCACACCTCGACGGGGCCAACGTCCTGACTTTC CASSVEAHLDGANVLTF
TRBJ1-1 TRBV11-3 . . TGTGCCAGCAGCTTAGGAGGGGACGGTGAAGCTTTCTTT CASSLGGDGEAFF
TRBJ1-5 TRBV2 . . TGTGCCAGCAGTGAGGGGCGGCTCAATCAGCCCCAGCATTTT CASSEGRLNQPQHF
TRBJ2-2 TRBV11-3 . . TGTGCCAGCAGCCACCTTGCGGGGCCCGGGGAGCTGTTTTTT CASSHLAGPGELFF
TRBJ2-3 TRBV11-3 . . TGTGCCAGCAGCTTAGGCGCAGGGGGGGGCACAGATACGCAGTATTTT CASSLGAGGGTDTQYF
TRBJ2-2 TRBV5-1 once TRBD2 TGCGCCAGCAGCTTGGGACTAGCGGGGGGGCCGAACACCGGGGAGCTGTTTTTT CASSLGLAGGPNTGELFF
TRBJ2-3 TRBV5-5 few . TGTGCCAGCAGCGTATCTAGCTATAGCACAGATACGCAGTATTTT CASSVSSYSTDTQYF
TRBJ1-2 TRBV19 . . TGTGCCAGTAGTATTGGCACGAGCTACACCTTC CASSIGTSYTF
TRBJ2-1 TRBV9 . TRBD2 TGTGCCAGCACAAAGACTAGCGGGGCGTTCAATGAGCAGTTCTTC CASTKTSGAFNEQFF
TRBJ2-2 TRBV7-3 few . TGTGCCAGCAGCTTTTATGACGGCACCGGGGAGCTGTTTTTT CASSFYDGTGELFF
TRBJ2-7 TRBV27 . . TGTGCCAGCAGTTGGGGGGGGGACAGCTCCTACGAGCAGTACTTC CASSWGGDSSYEQYF
TRBJ1-3 TRBV7-9 once . TGTGCCAGCAGCTTAGATCAGCGAAACTCTGGAAACACCATATATTTT CASSLDQRNSGNTIYF
TRBJ2-7 TRBV14 . . TGTGCCAGCAGCCAAGCACGGGGAAAGAGGTACGAGCAGTACTTC CASSQARGKRYEQYF